The text below deals with one T cell receptor (beta chain). The antigen it recognizes is unknown. There are no base qualities to consult, and no much larger clone falls within one base. This entry is derived from a study of blood T cell repertoires in COVID-19 (dated by TCRdb to the early 2020s). About the full investigation: The collaborator samples originated in the United States, Italy and Spain and spanned the acute and convalescent phases of COVID-19. The material from the prospective study consisted of cDNA or gDNA derived from T cells, B-cell-depleted T cells, or PBMCs. The dataset comprised deeply sampled blood TCRbeta repertoires from subjects exposed to, actively infected with, or recovered from COVID-19. A freely available public database, intended as a resource for researchers studying the immune response to SARS-CoV-2, is where the repertoires were released. Samples came from the ongoing ImmuneRACE study (first 160 participants) plus 1,254 subjects from 6 global collaborators. The sample metadata nearly always contained a de-identified subject ID, COVID-19 status, age in years and sex. Where HLA class I and class II types were available, the types were taken from metadata supplied by the sample provider, not from assay-based typing. Summary of the overall study and its limitations: Clinical and demographic metadata were provided uncurated, with the amount varying by source and participant.

TCRbeta CDR3 regions were amplified from genomic DNA using the immunoSEQ Assay, a bias-controlled multiplex PCR. For the original study's pipeline: Nucleated cell counts per sample were estimated from amplification of reference gene primers within the assay. Sequence reads were collapsed and filtered to measure the absolute abundance of every unique TCRbeta CDR3 rearrangement. For each sample, productive Simpson clonality was calculated by taking the square root of Simpson's diversity index across productive rearrangements. This is the immuneACCESS table as TCRdb keeps it, with only in-frame sequences that have V and J called. A part of the clones is gone; compared with another copy, unresolved V genes explain less than half, and the rest is unexplained. V and J calls and clone size come straight from that table; D and trimming were deduced from the DNA. The sample has about 87,000 clones on record, about 87% of them singletons. The ten largest account for roughly 5.1% of the sample.

Whole blood was collected in K2EDTA tubes by collaborating institutions according to the institutions' own protocols. Collaborator samples were shipped for TCRbeta analysis as frozen whole blood, isolated PBMCs, or DNA extracted from either sample type. From the cysteine up to the phenylalanine, the CDR3 has a length of 14 residues. Left in the record is the CDR3 DNA by itself, 42 bases read in frame from the first base. V is clipped by 1 base and J by 2 bases, and the sequence between their germline boundaries is 8 bases long. Via the germline V gene, CDR1 is SGHDT and CDR2 YYEEEE. The chain employs TRBV5-6 and TRBJ2-3; matching of 5 bases hints at TRBD2 as the D gene. Sequencing used peripheral blood. This TCR was sampled from a man in his forties or fifties with acute or convalescent COVID-19. The DNA reads as follows: TGTGCCAGCAGCTTGCCGGGGTCCACAGATACGCAGTATTTT. The encoded protein is CASSLPGSTDTQYF. With all but the CDR3 taken from the reference TRBV5-6 and TRBJ2-3 genes, the full variable domain is: DAGVTQSPTHLIKTRGQQVTLRCSPKSGHDTVSWYQQALGQGPQFIFQYYEEEERQRGNFPDRFSGHQFPNYSSELNVNALLLGDSALYLCASSLPGSTDTQYFGPGTRLTVL.